Following are 31 T cell receptor beta chains from one sample sequenced in a study of Tregs in tolerant kidney transplant recipients (dated by TCRdb to 2018 to 2020). The time point label here, explained by the study, means: blood sample drawn before combined kidney and bone marrow transplant. Library preparation was by the immunoSEQ multiplex PCR assay. TCRdb retrieved this table from immuneACCESS and kept in-frame rearrangements only. Not all clones are present; in checked studies, unresolved V genes account for under half, and no reason is known for the remainder. The table for this sample lists 50,000 to 65,000 clones. Roughly 0.89% of the sample lies in the top ten. The sequences come from CD4+ T cells from blood, collected before the transplant. These receptors were obtained from a human donor who received a combined kidney and bone marrow transplant.

Note on this clone: The DNA ends 3 residues before the CDR3 does, and the rest of the CDR3 is filled in from the germline J gene. This chain uses TRBV5-1 with TRBJ2-5, with a tentative D call TRBD1 (6 bases). Germline V lookup: CDR1 SGHRS, CDR2 YFSETQ. The V end lost 0 bases, the J end lost 3 bases, and 9 bases lay between the germline ends. The length of the CDR3 is 14 residues. The CDR3 DNA, read in part, is TGCGCCAGCAGCTTGGCCGCAGGGGAAGAGACC. Protein product: CASSLAAGEET. The CDR3 reads in full as CASSLAAGEETQYF.

Concerning this clone: The read ends 3 residues early relative to the CDR3; the germline J gene fills the gap. V gene TRBV29-1 combines with J gene TRBJ1-1; D may be TRBD1 (5 bases). Trimming took 3 bases from V and 3 from J, leaving 11 bases between them. Germline lookup yields CDR1 SQVTM and CDR2 ANQGSEA. This CDR3 is 13 amino acids long. The CDR3 is CSVDPGVDTEAFF. CDR3 DNA (partial): TGCAGCGTTGACCCGGGGGTGGACACTGAA.

With respect to this clone: The CDR3 extends 3 residues past the end of the read, so its final part is completed from the germline J gene. V gene TRBV20-1 combines with J gene TRBJ2-4; 8 bases align to TRBD1. CDR3 length: 18 amino acids. Germline V CDR1 and CDR2: DFQATT, SNEGSKA (reference sequence). Germline trimming cut 1 base from V and 1 base from J; bases unmatched to any gene: 12. The CDR3 spells CSARGGLGQGSAKNIQYF. CDR3 DNA (partial): TGCAGTGCTAGAGGGGGGCTTGGACAGGGATCGGCCAAAAACATT.

About this clone itself: The missing CDR3 end, 3 residues past where the read stops, is filled in from the germline J gene. The chain uses TRBV19 and TRBJ2-3; 8 bases agree with TRBD2. The CDR3 is 15 amino acids. Germline loops: CDR1 LNHDA, CDR2 SQIVND (reference sequence). The trim removed 2 bases at V and 5 bases at J, leaving 6 bases unmatched. The CDR3 DNA, read in part, is TGTGCCAGTAGTATAAGAGCGGGAGTCGAAGATACG. This codes for CASSIRAGVEDT. The whole CDR3 protein reads CASSIRAGVEDTQYF.

On this clone itself: The read terminates 3 residues before the CDR3 end, so the remaining end is supplied by the germline J gene. The chain is built from TRBV5-4 and TRBJ2-4; possible D gene TRBD1, 6 bases. Germline lookup yields CDR1 SGHNT and CDR2 YYREEE (reference sequence). Trimming left V 7 bases short and J 5 bases short, with 10 bases between. This CDR3 has 12 residues. CDR3: CASRGHQNIQYF. The sequenced part of the CDR3 DNA is TGTGCCAGCCGGGGACACCAAAACATT. Full variable domain (remainder filled in from reference TRBV5-4 and TRBJ2-4): ETGVTQSPTHLIKTRGQQVTLRCSSQSGHNTVSWYQQALGQGPQFIFQYYREEENGRGNFPPRFSGLQFPNYSSELNVNALELDDSALYLCASRGHQNIQYFGAGTRLSVL.

As to this clone: The read terminates 3 residues before the CDR3 end, so the remaining end is supplied by the germline J gene. The rearrangement uses TRBV6-2 or TRBV6-3 and TRBJ1-5; D unresolved. Trimming left V 2 bases short and J 2 bases short, with 4 bases between. The CDR3 consists of 13 residues. Germline CDR1 and CDR2: MNHEY and SVGEGT. The sequenced CDR3 bases are TGTGCCAGCAGTTACCCGGGCAATCAGCCC. Translating it yields CASSYPGNQP. In full, the CDR3 is CASSYPGNQPQHF.

On this clone: The read ends 3 residues before the CDR3 terminus; that terminus is restored from the germline J gene. V is TRBV7-9 and J is TRBJ2-1, with D maybe TRBD2 (6 bases). This CDR3 spans 15 amino acids. The germline gives CDR1 SEHNR, CDR2 FQNEAQ (reference sequence). V dropped 2 bases and J dropped 7 bases, with 15 bases sitting between them. The CDR3 DNA, read in part, is TGTGCCAGCAGCTTAAGGCAGCAAGGAGGGAATGAG. It is translated as CASSLRQQGGNE. Given in full, the CDR3 is CASSLRQQGGNEQFF.

Regarding this clone: The read finishes 3 residues shy of the CDR3 end, and the germline J gene is used to complete it. The chain joins TRBV6-2 or TRBV6-3 to TRBJ2-5; tentatively, D is TRBD1 (6 bases). Germline V gives CDR1 MNHEY, CDR2 SVGEGT. Trimming shortened V by 6 bases and J by 5 bases, and 13 bases separated the two germline ends. This CDR3 spans 13 amino acids. The CDR3 protein is CASRPNRVETQYF. The sequenced part of the CDR3 DNA is TGTGCCAGCAGACCTAACAGGGTGGAGACC.

Comments on this clone: The sequence runs out 3 residues before the end of the CDR3; the remainder is reconstructed from the germline J gene. The chain couples TRBV2 to TRBJ2-1, with 11 bases lining up with TRBD2. After removal of 6 bases from V and 8 bases from J, the junction contained 9 bases not matched to a gene. This CDR3 spans 15 amino acids. CDR1 and CDR2 (germline): SNHLY, FYNNEI. The sequenced CDR3 bases are TGTGCCAGCAGCCCCACTAGCGGGAGAGGGGATGAG. Translation: CASSPTSGRGDE. In full, the CDR3 is CASSPTSGRGDEQFF.

Comment on this clone: The observed sequence ends 3 residues before the CDR3 terminus, with the missing tail filled in from the germline J gene. The chain is built from TRBV20-1 and TRBJ1-2; TRBD1 matches at 12 bases. The junction had 3 bases not matched to a gene; V was cut back by 3 bases and J by 4 bases. The CDR3 length is 14 residues. The germline gives CDR1 DFQATT, CDR2 SNEGSKA (reference sequence). The CDR3: CSARGTGGRYGYTF. CDR3 DNA (partial): TGCAGTGCTAGGGGGACAGGGGGCCGCTATGGC.

On this clone: The missing CDR3 end, 3 residues past where the read stops, is filled in from the germline J gene. V is TRBV19 and J is TRBJ2-3; D call uncertain. Germline CDR1 is LNHDA and CDR2 is SQIVND (reference sequence). CDR3 length: 14 residues. The V end lost 6 bases, the J end lost 0 bases, and 10 bases lay between the germline ends. The sequenced part of the CDR3 DNA is TGTGCCAGTAGCTACAGTACTAGCACAGATACG. Translation gives CASSYSTSTDT. The whole CDR3 sequence reads CASSYSTSTDTQYF.

With respect to this clone: Read sequence stops 3 residues before the CDR3 end, and the germline J gene provides the missing end. The rearrangement uses TRBV7-9 and TRBJ1-1; D may be TRBD1 (5 bases). This CDR3 contains 12 residues. Looked up from germline, CDR1 is SEHNR and CDR2 is FQNEAQ (reference sequence). The sequenced CDR3 bases are TGTGCCAGCAGCTTGGGGCAGCAACAA. It encodes CASSLGQQQ. The whole CDR3 protein reads CASSLGQQQAFF.

In regard to this clone: Coverage ceases 3 residues before the CDR3 finishes, and the germline J gene fills in the end. The J gene is TRBJ1-5, the V gene TRBV19; tentatively, D is TRBD1 (5 bases). CDR1 LNHDA and CDR2 SQIVND come from the germline V gene (reference sequence). Trimming cost V 9 bases and J 9 bases, with 24 bases left between them. CDR3 size: 15 residues. The CDR3 sequence is CASLGAGPRMGPQHF. The DNA read from the CDR3 is TGTGCCAGCCTTGGGGCAGGACCCCGGATGGGGCCC.

The CDR3 is CASSSRDSQETQYF. The CDR3 bases that were read are TGTGCCAGCAGTTCAAGGGACAGCCAAGAGACC. The V call is TRBV7-9, the J call TRBJ2-5; the match to TRBD1 covers 7 bases. The read halts 3 residues ahead of the CDR3 end, with the missing end drawn from the germline J gene. The junction had 5 bases not matched to a gene; V was cut back by 6 bases and J by 1 base. The CDR3 runs to 14 residues. Germline values: CDR1 SEHNR, CDR2 FQNEAQ (reference sequence). The full variable domain, in which reference TRBV7-9 and TRBJ2-5 provide the parts outside the CDR3, is DTGVSQNPRHKITKRGQNVTFRCDPISEHNRLYWYRQTLGQGPEFLTYFQNEAQLEKSRLLSDRFSAERPKGSFSTLEIQRTEQGDSAMYLCASSSRDSQETQYFGPGTRLLVL.

Points on this clone: The read is 3 residues too short to cover the CDR3 end, so that end is filled in from the germline J gene. The genes are TRBV2 and TRBJ1-2; D unclear. The CDR3 sequence is 14 residues long. Trimming left V 6 bases short and J 4 bases short, with 15 bases between. CDR1 and CDR2 from the germline V gene are SNHLY and FYNNEI. The DNA read from the CDR3 is TGTGCCAGCAGGACCGGTGGGCTCGGCTATGGC. Its protein is CASRTGGLGYG. The CDR3, in full, reads CASRTGGLGYGYTF.

CDR3 sequence reads: CASSLDGQGAQVAFF. The covered CDR3 bases are TGCGCCAGCAGCTTGGACGGGCAGGGGGCGCAAGTC. The V and J genes are TRBV5-1 and TRBJ1-1; 8 bases fit TRBD1. The DNA ends 3 residues before the CDR3 does, and the rest of the CDR3 is filled in from the germline J gene. CDR3 length: 15 residues. Germline loops: CDR1 SGHRS, CDR2 YFSETQ.

As regards this clone: Read sequence stops 3 residues before the CDR3 end, and the germline J gene provides the missing end. The chain combines TRBV5-1 with TRBJ2-2, with a possible D match to TRBD1 (6 bases). The CDR3 extends over 16 amino acids. The germline V and J ends were trimmed by 3 bases and 4 bases, with 16 bases remaining between them. From germline, CDR1 is SGHRS and CDR2 YFSETQ. The part of the CDR3 DNA that was read is TGCGCCAGCAGCTCGGACCCAGGGGCGGGCACCGGGGAG. Its translation: CASSSDPGAGTGE. The whole CDR3 protein is CASSSDPGAGTGELFF.

Note on this clone: From the germline J gene comes the end of the CDR3, since the read stops 3 residues before it. The V and J genes are TRBV19 and TRBJ1-5, with unresolved D. Germline values: CDR1 LNHDA, CDR2 SQIVND (reference sequence). Between the trimmed V and J ends, which lost 11 bases and 2 bases, there was a span of 13 bases. The CDR3 consists of 13 residues. This CDR3 is CAGSGGGNQPQHF. The CDR3 DNA, read in part, is TGTGCCGGGTCGGGCGGGGGCAATCAGCCC.

Details on this clone: The CDR3 end is not reached by the read, which stops 3 residues before it; the germline J gene fills it in. The chain combines TRBV5-1 with TRBJ1-6; 7 bases are a match to TRBD1. The V segment lost 1 base and the J segment 7 bases; nucleotides outside the gene matches: 2. This CDR3 contains 14 residues. Germline values: CDR1 SGHRS, CDR2 YFSETQ. CDR3 sequence: CASSLQGENSPLHF. The CDR3 DNA, read in part, is TGCGCCAGCAGCTTGCAGGGGGAGAATTCACCC.

About this clone: The read finishes 3 residues shy of the CDR3 end, and the germline J gene is used to complete it. V and J are TRBV7-2 and TRBJ1-2; TRBD1 matches 7 bases. Germline CDR1 and CDR2: SGHTA and FQGNSA. The CDR3 is 11 residues long. The covered CDR3 bases are TGTGCCAGCAGAAGACAGGGCGGC. Translated, it gives CASRRQGG. The entire CDR3 reads CASRRQGGYTF. Complete variable domain (other parts from reference TRBV7-2 and TRBJ1-2): GAGVSQSPSNKVTEKGKDVELRCDPISGHTALYWYRQSLGQGLEFLIYFQGNSAPDKSGLPSDRFSAERTGGSVSTLTIQRTQQEDSAVYLCASRRQGGYTFGSGTRLTVV.

Regarding this clone: The sequence runs out 3 residues before the end of the CDR3; the remainder is reconstructed from the germline J gene. The chain employs TRBV2 and TRBJ2-3; 8 nucleotides match TRBD2. The CDR3 has 13 amino acids. Germline V gene data show CDR1 as SNHLY and CDR2 as FYNNEI. CDR3 sequence reads: CASRDFSGTTQYF. Partial CDR3 DNA: TGTGCCAGCAGGGACTTTAGCGGGACCACG.

Details on this clone: The CDR3 end is not reached by the read, which stops 3 residues before it; the germline J gene fills it in. This chain joins TRBV5-5 and TRBJ2-3; the D is unclear. The CDR3 contains 13 residues. Germline loops: CDR1 SGHKS, CDR2 YYEKEE (reference sequence). The V end was cut by 4 bases, the J end by 4 bases, with 10 bases between. The CDR3 sequence is CASSRLVADTQYF. Partial CDR3 DNA: TGTGCCAGCAGCCGACTGGTAGCAGATACG. Supplemented by reference TRBV5-5 and TRBJ2-3, the full variable domain reads DAGVTQSPTHLIKTRGQQVTLRCSPISGHKSVSWYQQVLGQGPQFIFQYYEKEERGRGNFPDRFSARQFPNYSSELNVNALLLGDSALYLCASSRLVADTQYFGPGTRLTVL.

A remark on this clone: Coverage ceases 3 residues before the CDR3 finishes, and the germline J gene fills in the end. J is TRBJ1-4 and V is TRBV19; D is undetermined. Germline V gene sequence: CDR1 LNHDA, CDR2 SQIVND (reference sequence). Trimming pared 3 bases from V and 4 bases from J, leaving 18 bases between. The length of the CDR3 is 17 residues. The sequenced CDR3 bases are TGTGCCAGTAGTATCGGGCTCTCGGCAGCGGGTAATGAAAAA. This gives the protein CASSIGLSAAGNEK. The entire CDR3 protein is CASSIGLSAAGNEKLFF. Full variable domain (missing parts from reference TRBV19 and TRBJ1-4): DGGITQSPKYLFRKEGQNVTLSCEQNLNHDAMYWYRQDPGQGLRLIYYSQIVNDFQKGDIAEGYSVSREKKESFPLTVTSAQKNPTAFYLCASSIGLSAAGNEKLFFGSGTQLSVL.

Turning to this clone: Read data end 3 residues before the CDR3 end; the end is taken from the germline J gene. V gene TRBV6-2 or TRBV6-3 combines with J gene TRBJ2-1; 11 bases map to TRBD2. The CDR3 consists of 15 residues. Per germline, CDR1 MNHEY and CDR2 SVGEGT. The V gene end was trimmed by 6 bases and the J gene end by 4 bases; junction bases not matched to a gene: 5. CDR3 protein: CASRRLAGGYNEQFF. The sequenced part of the CDR3 DNA is TGTGCCAGCAGACGATTAGCGGGAGGGTACAATGAG.

CDR3 DNA, as far as it was read: TGTGCCAGCAGAGCGGCCGACCCATACAATGAG. Its translation is CASRAADPYNE. In full, the CDR3 reads CASRAADPYNEQFF. V gene TRBV6-2 or TRBV6-3 combines with J gene TRBJ2-1; D possibly corresponds to TRBD2 (5 bases). The CDR3 end lies 3 residues beyond the end of the read and is filled in from the germline J gene. Trimming removed 6 bases from V and 4 bases from J, with 13 bases in between. The germline V gene encodes CDR1 MNHEY and CDR2 SVGEGT. The CDR3 spans 14 residues.

Concerning this clone itself: The read stops 3 residues short of the end of the CDR3; the missing end is completed from the germline J gene. This chain connects TRBV2 to TRBJ1-2, with 9 bases aligning to TRBD1. Per the germline V gene, CDR1 is SNHLY and CDR2 is FYNNEI. The V and J ends lost 6 bases and 0 bases, in that order; junction bases with no gene match: 2. The CDR3 spans 14 residues. The CDR3 region is CASSRTGANYGYTF. The covered CDR3 bases are TGTGCCAGCAGCAGGACAGGGGCTAACTATGGC.

A remark on this clone: Read data end 3 residues before the CDR3 end; the end is taken from the germline J gene. This sequence joins TRBV5-1 and TRBJ1-4; 9 positions match TRBD1. The CDR3 consists of 15 residues. Germline V gene sequence: CDR1 SGHRS, CDR2 YFSETQ. With V trimmed by 6 bases and J by 5 bases, 8 bases remained unmatched. The CDR3 DNA, read in part, is TGCGCCAGCAACATACAGGGGGCTATGAATGAAAAA. It is translated as CASNIQGAMNEK. The CDR3 reads in full as CASNIQGAMNEKLFF.

Turning to this clone: The CDR3 is cut off 3 residues early in the read; its end comes from the germline J gene. V gene TRBV19 combines with J gene TRBJ2-1, with D perhaps matching TRBD2 (6 bases). Germline lookup yields CDR1 LNHDA and CDR2 SQIVND (reference sequence). CDR3 size: 14 residues. V lost 10 bases and J lost 5, with 18 bases in between. CDR3 bases read: TGTGCCACCACAACGGGGGTTGCACACAATGAG. Translated, it gives CATTTGVAHNE. The whole CDR3 region reads CATTTGVAHNEQFF.

Comments on this clone: The observed sequence ends 3 residues before the CDR3 terminus, with the missing tail filled in from the germline J gene. This chain uses TRBV11-2 with TRBJ1-2, with 11 bases fitting TRBD1. V lost 5 bases, J lost 5 bases, and 7 bases stayed unmatched. Germline-derived CDR1 and CDR2 are SGHAT and FQNNGV. The CDR3 sequence is 15 residues long. The part of the CDR3 DNA that was read is TGTGCCAGCAGCATAGGGACAGGGGGAAATTATGGC. It specifies CASSIGTGGNYG. The whole CDR3 sequence reads CASSIGTGGNYGYTF.

Points on this clone: Coverage ceases 3 residues before the CDR3 finishes, and the germline J gene fills in the end. V and J are TRBV7-2 and TRBJ1-6; 11 bases fit TRBD1. V lost 5 bases to trimming and J lost 10 bases; unmatched junction nucleotides: 4. The CDR3 runs to 14 residues. Per the germline V gene, CDR1 is SGHTA and CDR2 is FQGNSA. The CDR3 bases that were read are TGTGCCAGCAGCCGGACAGGGGGCGAATCACCC. Amino acids: CASSRTGGESP. The CDR3 in its entirety is CASSRTGGESPLHF.

Of note for this clone: The sequence runs out 3 residues before the end of the CDR3; the remainder is reconstructed from the germline J gene. The J gene is TRBJ1-6, the V gene TRBV7-2; tentatively, D is TRBD1 (5 bases). This CDR3 region has 14 residues. Germline V gives CDR1 SGHTA, CDR2 FQGNSA. The CDR3 bases that were read are TGTGCCAGCAGCTTAGCGTTAGCGGGGGGGCCC. Its protein is CASSLALAGGP. The entire CDR3 protein is CASSLALAGGPLHF.